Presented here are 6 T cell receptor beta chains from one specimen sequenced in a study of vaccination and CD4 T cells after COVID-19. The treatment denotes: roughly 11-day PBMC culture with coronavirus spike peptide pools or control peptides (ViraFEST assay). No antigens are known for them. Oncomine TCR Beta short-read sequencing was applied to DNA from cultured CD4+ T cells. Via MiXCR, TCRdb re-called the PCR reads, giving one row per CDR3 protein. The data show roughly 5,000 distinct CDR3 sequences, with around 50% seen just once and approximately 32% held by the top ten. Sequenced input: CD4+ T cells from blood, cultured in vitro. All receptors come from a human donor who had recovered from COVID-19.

CDR3 sequence reads: CSAPDRTKTGELFF. CDR3 nucleotide sequence: TGCAGTGCTCCGGACAGGACTAAAACCGGGGAGCTGTTTTTT. V and J are TRBV20-1 and TRBJ2-2, with D possibly TRBD1 on 7 matching bases. The CDR3 loop spans 14 amino acids. Germline V gives CDR1 DFQATT, CDR2 SNEGSKA (reference sequence). V lost 5 bases to trimming and J lost 5 bases, with 15 bases between them.

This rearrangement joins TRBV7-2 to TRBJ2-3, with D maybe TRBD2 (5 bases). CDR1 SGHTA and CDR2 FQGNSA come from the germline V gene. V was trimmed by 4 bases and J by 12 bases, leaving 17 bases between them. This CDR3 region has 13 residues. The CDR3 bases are TGTGCCAGCAGCTCCACTACTAGAGAGCGTCAGTATTTT. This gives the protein CASSSTTRERQYF.

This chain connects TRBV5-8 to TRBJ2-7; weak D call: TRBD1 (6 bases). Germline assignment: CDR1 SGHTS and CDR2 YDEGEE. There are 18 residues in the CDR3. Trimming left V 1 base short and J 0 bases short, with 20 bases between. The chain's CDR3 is CASSLKLVGRGYSYEQYF. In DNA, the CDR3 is TGTGCCAGCAGCTTGAAACTTGTCGGCAGGGGATACTCCTACGAGCAGTACTTC.

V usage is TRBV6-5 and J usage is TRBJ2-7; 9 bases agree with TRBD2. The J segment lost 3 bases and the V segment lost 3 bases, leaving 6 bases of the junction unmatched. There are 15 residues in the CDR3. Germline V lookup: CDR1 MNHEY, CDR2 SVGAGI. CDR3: CASSYGLAGNYEQYF. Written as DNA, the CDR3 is TGTGCCAGCAGTTATGGGCTAGCGGGGAACTACGAGCAGTACTTC.

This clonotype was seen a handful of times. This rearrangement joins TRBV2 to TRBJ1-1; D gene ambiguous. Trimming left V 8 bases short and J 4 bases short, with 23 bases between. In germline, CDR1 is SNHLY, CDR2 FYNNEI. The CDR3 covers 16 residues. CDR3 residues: CASRREAVGFSTEAFF. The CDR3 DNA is TGTGCCAGCCGGAGGGAGGCAGTTGGTTTTAGCACTGAAGCTTTCTTT.

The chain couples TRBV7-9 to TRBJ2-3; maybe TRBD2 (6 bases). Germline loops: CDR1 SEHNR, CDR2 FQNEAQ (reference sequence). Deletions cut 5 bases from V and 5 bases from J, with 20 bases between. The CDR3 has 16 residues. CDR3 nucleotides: TGTGCCAGCAGCCAGGCGGGGCGCGCCCGGTTAGATACGCAGTATTTT. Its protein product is CASSQAGRARLDTQYF.